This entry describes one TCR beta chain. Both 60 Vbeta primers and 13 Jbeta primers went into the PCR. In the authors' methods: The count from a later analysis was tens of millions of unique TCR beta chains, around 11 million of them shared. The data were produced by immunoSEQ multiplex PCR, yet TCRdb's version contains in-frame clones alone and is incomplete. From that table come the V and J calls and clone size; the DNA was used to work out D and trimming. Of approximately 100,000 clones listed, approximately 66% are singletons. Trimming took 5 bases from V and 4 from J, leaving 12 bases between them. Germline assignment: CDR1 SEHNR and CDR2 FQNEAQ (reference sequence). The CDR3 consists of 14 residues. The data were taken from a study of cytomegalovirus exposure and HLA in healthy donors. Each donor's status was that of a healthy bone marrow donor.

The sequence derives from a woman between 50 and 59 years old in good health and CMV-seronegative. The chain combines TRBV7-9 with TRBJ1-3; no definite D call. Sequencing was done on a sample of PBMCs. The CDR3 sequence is CASSPSMSGNTIYF. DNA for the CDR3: TGTGCCAGCAGCCCCAGTATGTCGGGAAACACCATATATTTT. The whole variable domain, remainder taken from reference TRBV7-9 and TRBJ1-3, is DTGVSQNPRHKITKRGQNVTFRCDPISEHNRLYWYRQTLGQGPEFLTYFQNEAQLEKSRLLSDRFSAERPKGSFSTLEIQRTEQGDSAMYLCASSPSMSGNTIYFGEGSWLTVV.